Listed below are T cell receptor beta chains from one sample, sequenced in a study of PD-L1 blockade in urothelial cancer. Profiling relied on immunoSEQ multiplex PCR, and the TCRdb table lists in-frame clones only, not all of them. The sample has 83,000 or so clones, approximately 87% seen once. Specimen: PBMCs, collected around atezolizumab (anti-PD-L1) treatment. Receptor source: a man in his 70s with urothelial cancer. Both conserved end residues are part of each CDR3. The D gene is left open where the match is weak. Expanded clones get a size class; other rows say once, few or many, or leave the size out.

J | size | V | D | CDR3 | DNA
TRBJ2-7 | once | TRBV27 | TRBD2 | CASSWSSGASYEQYF | TGTGCCAGCAGTTGGAGTAGCGGGGCCTCCTACGAGCAGTACTTC
TRBJ1-5 | - | TRBV6-5 | - | CASTIDSFQPQHF | TGTGCCAGCACCATAGACAGCTTTCAGCCCCAGCATTTT
TRBJ1-2 | once | TRBV7-2 | - | CASSPGRHYGYTF | TGTGCCAGCAGCCCGGGTAGGCACTATGGCTACACCTTC
TRBJ2-5 | - | TRBV5-1 | TRBD2 | CASSLGSGQETQYF | TGCGCCAGCAGCTTGGGTAGCGGGCAAGAGACCCAGTACTTC
TRBJ2-1 | - | TRBV29-1 | TRBD1 | CSVARDRDNEQFF | TGCAGCGTCGCCCGGGACAGAGACAATGAGCAGTTCTTC
TRBJ2-3 | - | TRBV19 | - | CASSRSRGDTQYF | TGTGCCAGTAGTCGGTCCAGGGGCGATACGCAGTATTTT
TRBJ2-7 | - | TRBV2 | - | CASRRGLFYEQYF | TGTGCCAGCCGCCGGGGACTTTTTTACGAGCAGTACTTC
TRBJ2-1 | - | TRBV9 | - | CASSGRDNEQFF | TGTGCCAGCAGCGGGCGGGACAATGAGCAGTTCTTC
TRBJ2-3 | once | TRBV15 | - | CATSREGLGESDTQYF | TGTGCCACCAGCAGAGAAGGTCTAGGGGAATCAGATACGCAGTATTTT
TRBJ2-3 | few | TRBV4-1 | TRBD1 | CASSQGGQGWTDTQYF | TGCGCCAGCAGCCAAGGGGGACAGGGGTGGACAGATACGCAGTATTTT
TRBJ2-1 | - | TRBV30 | - | CAWVGLSTHNEQFF | TGTGCCTGGGTGGGACTGTCAACACACAATGAGCAGTTCTTC
TRBJ2-5 | - | TRBV5-4 | TRBD2 | CASSPGTSGRQETQYF | TGTGCCAGCAGCCCAGGGACTAGCGGGAGACAAGAGACCCAGTACTTC
TRBJ1-6 | - | TRBV2 | - | CASSDEGRLNSPLHF | TGTGCCAGCAGTGACGAGGGTCGCCTCAATTCACCCCTCCACTTT
TRBJ1-1 | - | TRBV5-4 | - | CASSLDLSMYTNTEAFF | TGTGCCAGCAGCTTGGACCTCAGTATGTACACGAACACTGAAGCTTTCTTT
TRBJ2-7 | once | TRBV28 | - | CASSPTSGLTYEQYF | TGTGCCAGCAGTCCAACCTCAGGGTTAACCTACGAGCAGTACTTC
TRBJ1-2 | - | TRBV11-2 | TRBD1 | CASSMGQPPNYGYTF | TGTGCCAGCAGCATGGGACAGCCTCCTAACTATGGCTACACCTTC
TRBJ1-2 | once | TRBV5-1 | TRBD1 | CASSRSGTEYGYTF | TGCGCCAGCAGCCGTTCCGGGACAGAGTATGGCTACACCTTC
TRBJ2-5 | few | TRBV12-5 | - | CASGPPPQSGETQYF | TGTGCTAGTGGCCCCCCGCCGCAATCGGGGGAGACCCAGTACTTC
TRBJ2-5 | few | TRBV9 | - | CASSVDGQTETQYF | TGTGCCAGCAGCGTAGATGGGCAGACGGAGACCCAGTACTTC
TRBJ1-4 | once | TRBV7-3 | - | CASSLGPGEKLFF | TGTGCCAGCAGCTTAGGGCCGGGGGAAAAACTGTTTTTT
TRBJ2-7 | - | TRBV6-6 | TRBD1 | CASSYESGGKQYF | TGTGCCAGCAGTTACGAGTCAGGGGGTAAGCAGTACTTC
TRBJ1-4 | - | TRBV29-1 | - | CSGLSSSREGEKLFF | TGCAGCGGGTTGTCCTCGTCCAGGGAGGGAGAAAAACTGTTTTTT
TRBJ1-3 | - | TRBV5-8 | - | CASSLAASGNTIYF | TGTGCCAGCAGCTTGGCCGCGTCTGGAAACACCATATATTTT